This entry is about one T cell receptor beta chain. This specimen belongs to a study of T cell changes during pregnancy in multiple sclerosis. The CDR3 covers 16 residues. The germline V gene has CDR1 SGHKS and CDR2 YYEKEE (reference sequence). With V trimmed by 2 bases and J by 2 bases, 4 bases remained unmatched. Assay used: immunoSEQ multiplex PCR; TCRdb lists only in-frame clones, some missing. Here the sample spans roughly 46,000 clones, about 91% being singletons. The rearrangement uses TRBV5-5 and TRBJ1-4; 9 nucleotides match TRBD1. The sequencing used peripheral blood, collected in the third trimester of pregnancy. The TCR originated in a female donor with multiple sclerosis, enrolled in a pregnancy study. CDR3 sequence reads: CASSLDRGATNEKLFF. As DNA, the CDR3 is TGTGCCAGCAGCTTAGACAGGGGGGCGACTAATGAAAAACTGTTTTTT.